This is a list of T cell receptor beta chains from one sample in a study of Tregs in tolerant kidney transplant recipients. These receptors' targets are unknown. Only in-frame clones appear in the TCRdb table, and some are missing; sequencing was by immunoSEQ multiplex PCR. The sample records 35,000 to 50,000 clones, just under 97% being singletons. Sequencing was carried out using Tregs from blood cultured with allogeneic cells. These receptors came from a human donor in good health. CDR3s include the opening cysteine and the closing phenylalanine or tryptophan. A D gene is named only where the DNA matches it firmly. Rows may omit the clone size; those that give it use once, few, many or a size class.

CDR3nt	CDR3aa	v_gene	j_gene	len	d_gene	abundance
TGTGCCAGCTCACCCCGCACGGGGACTAGGACCTACAATGAGCAGTTCTTC	CASSPRTGTRTYNEQFF	TRBV18	TRBJ2-1	17	TRBD2	-
TGTGCCAGCAGTTGGACAAACTCCTACGAGCAGTACTTC	CASSWTNSYEQYF	TRBV6-5	TRBJ2-7	13	-	-
TGTGCCAGCAGACCCGGGCAGGGACATGCCTACGAGCAATACTTC	CASRPGQGHAYEQYF	TRBV6-5	TRBJ2-7	15	-	-
TGTGCCAGCAGCTCTAGAGGGGTGAAACCGTTTATAAATTCACCCCTCCACTTT	CASSSRGVKPFINSPLHF	TRBV5-4	TRBJ1-6	18	-	-
TGTGCCAGCAGTGCGGGGACAGCAACTAATGAAAAACTGTTTTTT	CASSAGTATNEKLFF	TRBV2	TRBJ1-4	15	TRBD1	-
TGCGCCAGCAGCCAACCCCTCTACCAAGCTTCCTACAATGAGCAGTTCTTC	CASSQPLYQASYNEQFF	TRBV4-1	TRBJ2-1	17	-	-
TGTGCCAGCAGTTACTCCGGGACAGCCGCCACTGAAGCTTTCTTT	CASSYSGTAATEAFF	TRBV6-5	TRBJ1-1	15	TRBD1	-
TGCGCCAGCAGCTTGGGAGGCCAGGGGGGCACAGATACGCAGTATTTT	CASSLGGQGGTDTQYF	TRBV5-1	TRBJ2-3	16	TRBD1	-
TGTGCCAGCAGCTTGTCTCCACGCGTTAATCAGCCCCAGCATTTT	CASSLSPRVNQPQHF	TRBV5-8	TRBJ1-5	15	-	-
TGTGCCATCAGTGGAAATAATTCACCCCTCCACTTT	CAISGNNSPLHF	TRBV10-3	TRBJ1-6	12	-	-
TGCGCCAGCAGCCGATTATTCCGGGAGCCAGAGACCCAGTACTTC	CASSRLFREPETQYF	TRBV4-1	TRBJ2-5	15	-	-
TGTGCCAGCAGGCCCCCGGGTGAGACCCAGTACTTC	CASRPPGETQYF	TRBV2	TRBJ2-5	12	-	once
TGTGCCTGGTCACAGGGGGCGCGGGAAAAACTGTTTTTT	CAWSQGAREKLFF	TRBV30	TRBJ1-4	13	TRBD1	-
TGTGCCAGCAGCCCGCCAGGGGATAGCACAGATACGCAGTATTTT	CASSPPGDSTDTQYF	TRBV6-6	TRBJ2-3	15	-	-
TGCGCCAGCAGCTTGAACAGGGGAGAAAGCTATGGCTACACCTTC	CASSLNRGESYGYTF	TRBV5-1	TRBJ1-2	15	TRBD1	-
TGTGCCACCAGCAGAGATGAAACGGTCAGTGGCTACACCTTC	CATSRDETVSGYTF	TRBV15	TRBJ1-2	14	-	-
TGCGCCAGCAGCTTGGTTGTTCCTAGCGCCTCCTACGAGCAGTACTTC	CASSLVVPSASYEQYF	TRBV5-1	TRBJ2-7	16	-	-
TGTGCCAGCAACGCGAATTTGAGGGGGCGAGACACAGATACGCAGTATTTT	CASNANLRGRDTDTQYF	TRBV5-4	TRBJ2-3	17	TRBD1	-
TGTGCCAGCGGGTCTTGGCCCTGGAACAATGAGCAGTTCTTC	CASGSWPWNNEQFF	TRBV5-6	TRBJ2-1	14	-	once
TGTGCCACCAGCAGAGATCCCATCTTACATGAGCAGTTCTTC	CATSRDPILHEQFF	TRBV15	TRBJ2-1	14	-	-
TGTGCCAGCAGCTTGGAACAAGTCTATGGCTACACCTTC	CASSLEQVYGYTF	TRBV5-8	TRBJ1-2	13	-	-
TGTGCCAGCAGTTCGCTGGGGACATTTGTATACGAGCAGTACTTC	CASSSLGTFVYEQYF	TRBV6-5	TRBJ2-7	15	-	-
TGCAGCGTCTGGACAGGGGTCTCCTACGAGCAGTACTTC	CSVWTGVSYEQYF	TRBV29-1	TRBJ2-7	13	TRBD1	-
TGTGCCAGCAGCTTAGCGGTGAGGACTGAAGCTTTCTTT	CASSLAVRTEAFF	TRBV11-2	TRBJ1-1	13	-	-
TGTGCCAGCAGCTCGGAGGGGAATTCACCCCTCCACTTT	CASSSEGNSPLHF	TRBV7-9	TRBJ1-6	13	-	few
TGTGCCAGCAGACTTGGGACAGGACCCTACGAGCAGTACTTC	CASRLGTGPYEQYF	TRBV27	TRBJ2-7	14	TRBD1	-
TGCGCCAGCAGCTTGGCCGGGACAGGCACCTCTGGGGCCAACGTCCTGACTTTC	CASSLAGTGTSGANVLTF	TRBV5-1	TRBJ2-6	18	TRBD1	-
TGTGCCAGCAGCTTAGTGGGGAACACTGAAGCTTTCTTT	CASSLVGNTEAFF	TRBV7-6	TRBJ1-1	13	-	-
TGCGCCAGCAGCTTCCTGGGACAGGGGGACGAGCAGTACTTC	CASSFLGQGDEQYF	TRBV5-1	TRBJ2-7	14	TRBD1	-
TGTGCCAGCAGAAGTCTCGGACAGGCGAACTATGGCTACACCTTC	CASRSLGQANYGYTF	TRBV11-1	TRBJ1-2	15	TRBD1	-
TGCAGTGCAGACTCGTCAGAGACCCAGTACTTC	CSADSSETQYF	TRBV20-1	TRBJ2-5	11	-	-
TGTGCCAGCAACGGATGGGGCCCGCGTAATGAGCAGTTCTTC	CASNGWGPRNEQFF	TRBV25-1	TRBJ2-1	14	-	-
TGTGCCAGCAGTTACGACCCCTCCCGTATCTATGGCTACACCTTC	CASSYDPSRIYGYTF	TRBV6-5	TRBJ1-2	15	-	-
TGTGCTAGTGGTTCGGACAGACTGAACACTGAAGCTTTCTTT	CASGSDRLNTEAFF	TRBV12-5	TRBJ1-1	14	-	-
TGTGCCAGCAGCCCCGGACTCTACAATGAGCAGTTCTTC	CASSPGLYNEQFF	TRBV11-2	TRBJ2-1	13	-	-
TGTGCCATCAGGAGAGGGGGGCGGGGAAGCTCCTACGAGCAGTACTTC	CAIRRGGRGSSYEQYF	TRBV10-3	TRBJ2-7	16	-	-
TGTGCCAGCAGTGCACCCCCGGCAGGCCTGCTGTTTTTT	CASSAPPAGLLFF	TRBV6-1	TRBJ1-4	13	-	once
TGTGCCAGCAGTACTCGGACCAGAGGCTATGGCTACACCTTC	CASSTRTRGYGYTF	TRBV5-6	TRBJ1-2	14	-	once
TGTGCCAGCAGCCGCGCGGTGGGTCTGGATGGCTACACCTTC	CASSRAVGLDGYTF	TRBV7-8	TRBJ1-2	14	-	few
TGTGCCAGCTCACCACAGAGGGGAGGGGCAGATACGCAGTATTTT	CASSPQRGGADTQYF	TRBV18	TRBJ2-3	15	TRBD2	once
TGCGCCAGCAGCGCCCGGGACACCTTGGGAGGTGAGCAGTTCTTC	CASSARDTLGGEQFF	TRBV5-1	TRBJ2-1	15	-	-
TGTGCCAGCAGCTTAGGCGGGCCAGATACGCAGTATTTT	CASSLGGPDTQYF	TRBV7-6	TRBJ2-3	13	-	-
TGCGCCAGCAGCTTGGGACAGATCCAAGAGACCCAGTACTTC	CASSLGQIQETQYF	TRBV5-1	TRBJ2-5	14	-	once
TGCGCCAGCAGCCAAGTAGGGACAGGGGTTTCTGGAAACACCATATATTTT	CASSQVGTGVSGNTIYF	TRBV4-1	TRBJ1-3	17	TRBD1	-
TGTGCCAGCAGCTCCGAATTCAGTGGCTATGGCTACACCTTC	CASSSEFSGYGYTF	TRBV11-1	TRBJ1-2	14	-	-
TGTGCCAGCAGTACTAGCGGGAGCGAGACCCAGTACTTC	CASSTSGSETQYF	TRBV7-2	TRBJ2-5	13	TRBD2	-
TGCAGCGTAAGGCGAGCAGGGAGCTCCTACAATGAGCAGTTCTTC	CSVRRAGSSYNEQFF	TRBV29-1	TRBJ2-1	15	-	-
TGTGCCAGCAGCCTTAGCGGTGGGCTCGGGTATGGCTACACCTTC	CASSLSGGLGYGYTF	TRBV9	TRBJ1-2	15	-	-
TGTGCCAGCAGCTTTTACAATGAGCAGTTCTTC	CASSFYNEQFF	TRBV5-5	TRBJ2-1	11	-	-
TGTGCCAGCAGGATAGGGGGAAGCCCGCACGAGCAGTACTTC	CASRIGGSPHEQYF	TRBV6-6	TRBJ2-7	14	-	-
TGCGCCAGCAGCTTGGCCTCGAGGTCTGGAAACACCATATATTTT	CASSLASRSGNTIYF	TRBV5-1	TRBJ1-3	15	-	-
TGCGCCAGCAGCCCGGTACTAGCGGGAACAGATACGCAGTATTTT	CASSPVLAGTDTQYF	TRBV4-1	TRBJ2-3	15	TRBD2	-
TGCGCCAGCAGCTTGGCCTTCAGGGGCAACGAGCAGTACTTC	CASSLAFRGNEQYF	TRBV5-1	TRBJ2-7	14	-	-
TGTGCCAGCTCAAGAGCGGGGGGGGATTACGAGCAGTACTTC	CASSRAGGDYEQYF	TRBV18	TRBJ2-7	14	TRBD2	-
TGTGCCAGCAGCTGGTCCGGGACTTATCAGCCCCAGCATTTT	CASSWSGTYQPQHF	TRBV5-6	TRBJ1-5	14	-	-
TGTGCCAGTATCCGAAGCCCCGGGATGCCGGGGGAGACCCAGTACTTC	CASIRSPGMPGETQYF	TRBV19	TRBJ2-5	16	-	-
TGTGCCAGCCCCTCCATGGGGGGAACTGAAGCTTTCTTT	CASPSMGGTEAFF	TRBV6-4	TRBJ1-1	13	-	few
TGTGCCCTCGGACTAGCGGGAGTCGGGGAGCAGTACTTC	CALGLAGVGEQYF	TRBV7-2	TRBJ2-7	13	TRBD2	-
TGTGCCAGCAGCTTCTCCGGGACTAGAGTTTCCTACGAGCAGTACTTC	CASSFSGTRVSYEQYF	TRBV5-4	TRBJ2-7	16	TRBD2	-